Sequencing of this T cell receptor (beta chain) was carried out in a study of PD-1 blockade in classical Hodgkin lymphoma. As for the study in general: Patients were infused with nivolumab 3 mg/kg every 2 weeks. Study results and caveats: The study found complete responders had baseline diversity similar to newly diagnosed patients.

V lost 4 bases to trimming and J lost 4 bases, with 10 bases between them. Germline-derived CDR1 and CDR2 are SEHNR and FQNEAQ (reference sequence). CDR3 size: 14 residues. Each and every patient relapsed after autologous stem cell transplantation, and patients got differing brentuximab vedotin exposure. Repertoires were generated with immunoSEQ multiplex PCR, while TCRdb's copy carries only in-frame clones and drops some. The table lists around 25,000 clones, over 70% of them singletons, with approximately 6.7% in the top ten. In regard to this clone: Antigen: not known.

The chain employs TRBV7-9 and TRBJ2-2; the D call may be TRBD1 or TRBD2 (5 bases each). The sample here was peripheral blood mononuclear cells (PBMCs), taken at baseline. This receptor was obtained from a human donor with classical Hodgkin lymphoma. The CDR3 region is CASSSGTATGELFF. The DNA for the CDR3 is TGTGCCAGCAGCTCGGGGACCGCCACCGGGGAGCTGTTTTTT.